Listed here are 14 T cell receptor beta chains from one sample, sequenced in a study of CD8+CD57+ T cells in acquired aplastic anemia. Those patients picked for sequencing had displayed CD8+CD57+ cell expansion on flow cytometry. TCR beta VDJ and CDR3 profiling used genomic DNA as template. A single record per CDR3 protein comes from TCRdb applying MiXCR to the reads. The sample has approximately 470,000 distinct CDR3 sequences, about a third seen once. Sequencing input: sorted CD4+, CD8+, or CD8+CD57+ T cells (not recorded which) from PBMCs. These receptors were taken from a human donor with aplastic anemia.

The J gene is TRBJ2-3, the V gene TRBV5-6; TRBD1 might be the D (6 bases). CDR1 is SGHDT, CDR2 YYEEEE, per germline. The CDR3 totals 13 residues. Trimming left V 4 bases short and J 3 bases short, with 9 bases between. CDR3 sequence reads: CASSEGQTDTQYF. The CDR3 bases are TGTGCCAGCAGCGAAGGACAGACAGATACGCAGTATTTT.

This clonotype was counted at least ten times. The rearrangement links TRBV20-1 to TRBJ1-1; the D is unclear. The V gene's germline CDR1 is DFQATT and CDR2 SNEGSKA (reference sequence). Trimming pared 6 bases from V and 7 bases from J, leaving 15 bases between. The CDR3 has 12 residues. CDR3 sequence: CSAALGFGEAFF. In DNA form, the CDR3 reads TGCAGTGCCGCCTTGGGGTTCGGTGAAGCTTTCTTT.

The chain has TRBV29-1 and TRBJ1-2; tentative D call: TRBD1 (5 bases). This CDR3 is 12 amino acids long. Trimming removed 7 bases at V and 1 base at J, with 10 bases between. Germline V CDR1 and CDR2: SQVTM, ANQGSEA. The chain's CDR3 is CSAGGLNYGYTF. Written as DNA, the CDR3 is TGCAGCGCGGGGGGACTTAACTATGGCTACACCTTC. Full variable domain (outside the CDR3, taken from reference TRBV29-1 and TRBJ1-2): SAVISQKPSRDICQRGTSLTIQCQVDSQVTMMFWYRQQPGQSLTLIATANQGSEATYESGFVIDKFPISRPNLTFSTLTVSNMSPEDSSIYLCSAGGLNYGYTFGSGTRLTVV.

The CDR3 here is CASSLYRGATGEQYF. The CDR3 DNA is TGTGCCAGCAGTCTTTACAGGGGGGCAACGGGCGAGCAGTACTTC. The chain is built from TRBV12-3 or TRBV12-4 and TRBJ2-7, with 8 bases that match TRBD1. J gave up 6 bases and V 5 bases, and 12 bases lay outside the gene matches. The CDR3 runs 15 residues.

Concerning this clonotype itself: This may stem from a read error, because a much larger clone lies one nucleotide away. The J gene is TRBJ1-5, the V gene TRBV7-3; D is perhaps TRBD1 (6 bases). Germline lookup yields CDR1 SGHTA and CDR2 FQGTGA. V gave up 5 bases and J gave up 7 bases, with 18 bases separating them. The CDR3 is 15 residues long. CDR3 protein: CASSAAGTGLQPQHF. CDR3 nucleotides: TGTGCCAGCAGCGCCGCCGGAACAGGGTTGCAGCCCCAGCATTTT.

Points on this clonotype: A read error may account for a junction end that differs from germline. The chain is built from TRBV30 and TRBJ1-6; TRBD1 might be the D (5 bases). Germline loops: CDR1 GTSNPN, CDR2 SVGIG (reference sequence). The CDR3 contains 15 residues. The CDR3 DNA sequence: TGTGCCTGGAGTGCCTCCGGGACCTATAGTTCACCCCTCCACTTT. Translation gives CAWSASGTYSSPLHF.

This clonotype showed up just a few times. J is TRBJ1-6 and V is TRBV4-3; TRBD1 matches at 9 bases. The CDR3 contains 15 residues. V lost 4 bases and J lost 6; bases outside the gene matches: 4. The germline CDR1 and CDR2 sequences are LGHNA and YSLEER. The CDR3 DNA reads TGCGCCAGCAGCCGAACAGGGGGCCCTAATTCACCCCTCCACTTT. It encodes CASSRTGGPNSPLHF.

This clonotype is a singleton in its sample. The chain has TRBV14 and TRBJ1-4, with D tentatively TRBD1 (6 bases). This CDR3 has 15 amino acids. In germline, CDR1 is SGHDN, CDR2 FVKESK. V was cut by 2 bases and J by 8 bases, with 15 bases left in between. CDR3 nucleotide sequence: TGTGCCAGCAGCCAACGTACAGGGTTTGGGGAAAAACTGTTTTTT. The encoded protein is CASSQRTGFGEKLFF.

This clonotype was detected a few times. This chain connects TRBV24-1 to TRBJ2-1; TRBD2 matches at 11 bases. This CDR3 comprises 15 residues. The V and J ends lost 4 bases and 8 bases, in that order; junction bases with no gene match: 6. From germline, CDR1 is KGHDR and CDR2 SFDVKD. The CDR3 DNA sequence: TGTGCCACCAGTGACCCTAGCGGGGGGCTTGATGAGCAGTTCTTC. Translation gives CATSDPSGGLDEQFF.

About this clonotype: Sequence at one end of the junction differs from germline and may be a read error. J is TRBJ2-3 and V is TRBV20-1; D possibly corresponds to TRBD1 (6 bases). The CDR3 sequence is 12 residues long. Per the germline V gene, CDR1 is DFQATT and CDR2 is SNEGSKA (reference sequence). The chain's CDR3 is CSATTGSDTQCF. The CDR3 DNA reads TGCAGTGCGACGACAGGCTCGGATACGCAGTGTTTT.

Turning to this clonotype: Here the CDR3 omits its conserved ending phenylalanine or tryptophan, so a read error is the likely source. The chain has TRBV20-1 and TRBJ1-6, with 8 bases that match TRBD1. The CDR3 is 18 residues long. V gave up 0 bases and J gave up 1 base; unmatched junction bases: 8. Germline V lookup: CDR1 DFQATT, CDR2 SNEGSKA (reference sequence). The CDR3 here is CSARDIAGGVSYNSPLHL. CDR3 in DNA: TGCAGTGCTAGAGACATAGCAGGGGGCGTGTCCTATAATTCACCCCTCCACCTT.

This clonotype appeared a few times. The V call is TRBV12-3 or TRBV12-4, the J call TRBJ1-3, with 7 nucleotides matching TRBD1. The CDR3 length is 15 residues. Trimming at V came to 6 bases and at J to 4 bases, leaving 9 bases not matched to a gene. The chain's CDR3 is CASRLSQGGGNTIYF. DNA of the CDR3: TGTGCCAGCAGACTCAGTCAGGGGGGCGGAAACACCATATATTTT.

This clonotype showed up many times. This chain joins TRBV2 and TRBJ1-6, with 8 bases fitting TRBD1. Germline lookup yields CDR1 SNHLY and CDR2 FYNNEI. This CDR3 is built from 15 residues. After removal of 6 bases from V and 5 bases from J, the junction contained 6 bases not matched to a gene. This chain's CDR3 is CASSGQGRNNSPLHF. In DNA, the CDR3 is TGTGCCAGCAGCGGACAGGGCAGGAATAATTCACCCCTCCACTTT.

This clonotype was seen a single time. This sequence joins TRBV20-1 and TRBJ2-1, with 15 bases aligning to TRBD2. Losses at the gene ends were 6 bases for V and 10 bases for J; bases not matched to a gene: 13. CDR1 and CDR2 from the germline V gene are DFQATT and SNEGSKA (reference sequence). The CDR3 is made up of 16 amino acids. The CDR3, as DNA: TGCAGTGCCCCTGGACTAGCGGGGGGGGCGTCAGGGGAGCAGTTCTTC. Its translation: CSAPGLAGGASGEQFF.